These T cell receptor beta chains were read from a single sample in a study of shared clonotypes between healthy human individuals. TCRdb keeps only in-frame clones here, not all; method: immunoSEQ multiplex PCR. The profile covers around 620,000 clones, with approximately 95% appearing a single time and 0.11% taken by the ten largest. The material sequenced was naive CD8+ T cells sorted from blood. The origin of the receptors is a woman in her 30s in good health. CDR3s leave out the opening cysteine and the closing phenylalanine or tryptophan.

TRBV19 | ASSPTSGQETQY
TRBV6-1 | ASSEAGAVGDSYEQY
TRBV27 | ASSSGTGGNQPQH
TRBV19 | ASRVAGDRAGELF
TRBV4-1 | ASSQRTAYNEQF
TRBV7-9 | ASSLSLAEGTDEQF
TRBV7-6 | ASSLSGGYEQY
TRBV5-6 | ASSVGYGYT
TRBV7-8 | ASQWDRANTGELF
TRBV6-6 | ARGGQDSSLTEAF
TRBV7-6 | ASSSRQGVNTEAF
TRBV28 | ASSSSPRLAGFYEQY
TRBV20-1 | SGGRANEQF
TRBV28 | ASTELVYSNQPQH
TRBV7-9 | ASSLGLAGGYEQY
TRBV19 | ASSPRQGRGTEAF
TRBV7-8 | ASSQLLAGGLEQY
TRBV29-1 | SVEDPRNSGNTIY
TRBV18 | ASSPTKGTGEGYT